This entry features one TCR beta chain sequence. The data were taken from a study of blood T cell repertoires in COVID-19. Overall study: Specimens from acute and convalescent COVID-19 originated in the United States, Italy and Spain. Sources were T cells, B-cell-depleted T cells, or PBMCs; the material itself was cDNA or gDNA.

The CDR3 sequence is 14 residues long. Trimming cost V 4 bases and J 4 bases; bases outside gene matches: 4. Germline V gene lookup returns CDR1 SGHRS and CDR2 YFSETQ. Per the study methods: Amplification of reference gene primers provided the estimated nucleated cell counts. Sequenced by immunoSEQ multiplex PCR; TCRdb stores in-frame clones only, minus some. The V and J calls and clone size were taken over from that table, and D and trimming were inferred from the DNA. Of approximately 11,000 clones in the sample, 88% were seen once. Sequencing was performed on peripheral blood. The source of this sequence is a human donor in a cohort sampled during active COVID-19. The V gene is TRBV5-1, the J gene TRBJ2-2, with 7 bases that match TRBD1. The CDR3 DNA sequence: TGCGCCAGCAGCCCGGGGACAGCCACCGGGGAGCTGTTTTTT. This encodes CASSPGTATGELFF.